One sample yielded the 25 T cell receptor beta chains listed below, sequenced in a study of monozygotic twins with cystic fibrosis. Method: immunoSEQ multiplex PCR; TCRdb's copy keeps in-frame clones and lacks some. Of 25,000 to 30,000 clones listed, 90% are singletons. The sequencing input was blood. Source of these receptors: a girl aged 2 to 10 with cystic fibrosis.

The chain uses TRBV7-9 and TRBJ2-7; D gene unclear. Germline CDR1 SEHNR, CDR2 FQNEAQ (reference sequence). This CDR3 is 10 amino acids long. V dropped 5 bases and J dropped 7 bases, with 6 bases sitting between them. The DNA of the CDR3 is TGTGCCAGCAGCGCGGATGAGCAGTACTTC. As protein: CASSADEQYF.

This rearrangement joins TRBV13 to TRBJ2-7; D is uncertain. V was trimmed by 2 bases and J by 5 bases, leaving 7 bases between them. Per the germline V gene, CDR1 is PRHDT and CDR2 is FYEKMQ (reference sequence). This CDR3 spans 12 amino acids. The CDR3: CASSLSYNEQYF. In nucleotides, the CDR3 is TGTGCCAGCAGCTTAAGCTACAACGAGCAGTACTTC.

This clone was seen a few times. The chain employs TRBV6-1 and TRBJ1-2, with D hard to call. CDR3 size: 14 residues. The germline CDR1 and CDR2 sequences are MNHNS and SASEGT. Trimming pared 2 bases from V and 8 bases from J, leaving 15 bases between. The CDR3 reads CASSEIWPGVGYTF. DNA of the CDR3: TGTGCCAGCAGTGAAATCTGGCCCGGCGTGGGCTACACCTTC.

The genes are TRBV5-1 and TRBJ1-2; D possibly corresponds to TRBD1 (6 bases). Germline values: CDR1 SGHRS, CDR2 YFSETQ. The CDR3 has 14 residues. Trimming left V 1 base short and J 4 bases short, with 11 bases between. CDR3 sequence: CASSLPQGLYGYTF. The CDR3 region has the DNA TGCGCCAGCAGCTTGCCACAGGGCCTCTATGGCTACACCTTC.

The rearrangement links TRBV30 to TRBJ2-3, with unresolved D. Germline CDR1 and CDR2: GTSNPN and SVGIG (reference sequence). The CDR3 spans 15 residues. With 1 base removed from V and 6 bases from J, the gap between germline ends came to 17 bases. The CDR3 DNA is TGTGCCTGGAGTGGGTTAGTTTTGGCGTCCGATACGCAGTATTTT. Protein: CAWSGLVLASDTQYF.

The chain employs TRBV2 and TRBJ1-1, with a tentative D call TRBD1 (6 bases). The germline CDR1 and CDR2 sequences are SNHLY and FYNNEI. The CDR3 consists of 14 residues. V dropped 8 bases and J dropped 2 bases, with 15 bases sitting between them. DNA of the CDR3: TGTGCCAGCCTCCAGACAGGCAAAAACACTGAAGCTTTCTTT. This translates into CASLQTGKNTEAFF. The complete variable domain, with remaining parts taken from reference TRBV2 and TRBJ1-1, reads EPEVTQTPSHQVTQMGQEVILRCVPISNHLYFYWYRQILGQKVEFLVSFYNNEISEKSEIFDDQFSVERPDGSNFTLKIRSTKLEDSAMYFCASLQTGKNTEAFFGQGTRLTVV.

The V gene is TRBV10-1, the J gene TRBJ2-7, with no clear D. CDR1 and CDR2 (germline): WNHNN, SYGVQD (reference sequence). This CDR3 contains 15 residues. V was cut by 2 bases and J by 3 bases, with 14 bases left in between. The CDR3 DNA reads TGCGCCAGCAGTGAGGTAGGCCCGTGGGTCTACGAGCAGTACTTC. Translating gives CASSEVGPWVYEQYF.

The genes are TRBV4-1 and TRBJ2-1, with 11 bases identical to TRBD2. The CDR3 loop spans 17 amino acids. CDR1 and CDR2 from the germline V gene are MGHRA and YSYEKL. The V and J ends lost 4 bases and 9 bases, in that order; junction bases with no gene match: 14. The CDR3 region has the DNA TGCGCCAGCAGCCCCTCCCCTGTAGCGGGGGGGGATACTGAGCAGTTCTTC. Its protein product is CASSPSPVAGGDTEQFF.

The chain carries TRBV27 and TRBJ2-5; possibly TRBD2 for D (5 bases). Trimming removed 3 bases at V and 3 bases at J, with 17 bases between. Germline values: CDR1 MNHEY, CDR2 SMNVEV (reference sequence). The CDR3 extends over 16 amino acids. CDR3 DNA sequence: TGTGCCAGCAGTTTGGAGGCTAGCACGATAGAAGAGACCCAGTACTTC. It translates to CASSLEASTIEETQYF.

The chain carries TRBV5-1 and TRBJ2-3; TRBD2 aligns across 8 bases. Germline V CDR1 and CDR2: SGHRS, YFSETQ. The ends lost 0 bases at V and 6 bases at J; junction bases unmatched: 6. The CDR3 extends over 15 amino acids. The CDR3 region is CASSLGGGRTDTQYF. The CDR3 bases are TGCGCCAGCAGCTTGGGCGGGGGGCGGACGGATACGCAGTATTTT.

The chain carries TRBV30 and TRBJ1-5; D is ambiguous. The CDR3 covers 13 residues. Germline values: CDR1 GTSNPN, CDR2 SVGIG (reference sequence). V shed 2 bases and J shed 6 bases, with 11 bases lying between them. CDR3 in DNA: TGTGCCTGGAGTTCCCGGGCTGGTCAGCCCCAGCATTTT. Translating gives CAWSSRAGQPQHF.

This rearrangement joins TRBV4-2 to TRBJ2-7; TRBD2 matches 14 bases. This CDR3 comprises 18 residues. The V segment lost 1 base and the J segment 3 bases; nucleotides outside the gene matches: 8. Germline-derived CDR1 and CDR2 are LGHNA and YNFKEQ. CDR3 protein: CASSQVQTSGGASYEQYF. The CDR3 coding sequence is TGTGCCAGCAGCCAAGTTCAGACTAGCGGGGGGGCCAGCTACGAGCAGTACTTC.

The CDR3 bases are TGTGCCAGCAGGAGCCGGCTAGTGGGTAGAGATACGCAGTATTTT. This encodes CASRSRLVGRDTQYF. The rearrangement joins TRBV6-5 to TRBJ2-3; D ambiguous. Germline V CDR1 and CDR2: MNHEY, SVGAGI. Trimming took 6 bases from V and 5 from J, leaving 18 bases between them. The CDR3 extends over 15 amino acids.

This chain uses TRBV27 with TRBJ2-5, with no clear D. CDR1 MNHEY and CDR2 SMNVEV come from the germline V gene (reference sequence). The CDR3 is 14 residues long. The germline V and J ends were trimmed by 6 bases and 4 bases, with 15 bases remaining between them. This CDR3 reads CASSPRWGSETQYF. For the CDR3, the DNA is TGTGCCAGCAGCCCCCGATGGGGATCAGAGACCCAGTACTTC.

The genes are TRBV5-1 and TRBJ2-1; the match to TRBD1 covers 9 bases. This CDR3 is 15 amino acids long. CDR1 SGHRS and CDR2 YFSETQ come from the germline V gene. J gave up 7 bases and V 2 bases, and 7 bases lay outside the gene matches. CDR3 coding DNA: TGCGCCAGCAGCTTTATCACAGGGGGCCTTAATGAGCAGTTCTTC. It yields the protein CASSFITGGLNEQFF.

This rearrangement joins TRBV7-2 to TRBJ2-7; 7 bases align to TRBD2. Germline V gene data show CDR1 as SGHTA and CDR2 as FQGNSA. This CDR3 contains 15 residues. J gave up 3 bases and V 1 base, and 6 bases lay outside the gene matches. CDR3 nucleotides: TGTGCCAGCAGCTTAGAGGGAGGGCCCAGCTACGAGCAGTACTTC. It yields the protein CASSLEGGPSYEQYF. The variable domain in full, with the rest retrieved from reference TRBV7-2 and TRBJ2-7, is GAGVSQSPSNKVTEKGKDVELRCDPISGHTALYWYRQSLGQGLEFLIYFQGNSAPDKSGLPSDRFSAERTGGSVSTLTIQRTQQEDSAVYLCASSLEGGPSYEQYFGPGTRLTVT.

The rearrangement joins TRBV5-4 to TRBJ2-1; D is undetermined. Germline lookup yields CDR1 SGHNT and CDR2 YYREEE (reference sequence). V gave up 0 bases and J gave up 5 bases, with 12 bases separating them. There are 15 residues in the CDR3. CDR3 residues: CASSLDGPLDNEQFF. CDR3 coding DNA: TGTGCCAGCAGCTTGGACGGACCTCTTGACAATGAGCAGTTCTTC.

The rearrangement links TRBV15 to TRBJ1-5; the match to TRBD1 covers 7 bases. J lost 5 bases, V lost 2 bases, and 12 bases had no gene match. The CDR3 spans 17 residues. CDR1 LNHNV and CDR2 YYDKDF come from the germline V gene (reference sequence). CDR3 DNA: TGTGCCACCAGCAGACTTACAGACAGGGTCGGGCATCAGCCCCAGCATTTT. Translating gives CATSRLTDRVGHQPQHF.

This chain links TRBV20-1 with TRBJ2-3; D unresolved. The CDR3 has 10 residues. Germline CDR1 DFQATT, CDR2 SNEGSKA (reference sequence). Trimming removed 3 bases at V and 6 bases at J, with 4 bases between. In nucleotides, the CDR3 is TGCAGTGCTAGTTTGGATACGCAGTATTTT. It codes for CSASLDTQYF.

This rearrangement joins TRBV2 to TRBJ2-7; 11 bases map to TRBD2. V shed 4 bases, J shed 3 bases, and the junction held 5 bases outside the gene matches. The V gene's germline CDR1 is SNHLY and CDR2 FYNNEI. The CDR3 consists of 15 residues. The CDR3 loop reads CASSGGTSGFYEQYF. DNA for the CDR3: TGTGCCAGCAGTGGGGGGACTAGCGGCTTCTACGAGCAGTACTTC.

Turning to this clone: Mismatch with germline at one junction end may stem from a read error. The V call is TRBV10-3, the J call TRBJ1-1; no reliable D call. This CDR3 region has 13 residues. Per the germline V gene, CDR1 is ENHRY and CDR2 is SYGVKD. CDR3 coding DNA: TGTGCCATCAGTGAAAACAGTGGCACTGGAGCTTTCTTT. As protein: CAISENSGTGAFF.

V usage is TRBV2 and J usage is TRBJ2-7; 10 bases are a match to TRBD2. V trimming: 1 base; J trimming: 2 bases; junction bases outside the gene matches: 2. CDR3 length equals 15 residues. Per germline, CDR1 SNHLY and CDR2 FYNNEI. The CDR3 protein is CASSEELAGTYEQYF. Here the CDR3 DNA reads TGTGCCAGCAGTGAAGAACTAGCGGGGACCTACGAGCAGTACTTC.

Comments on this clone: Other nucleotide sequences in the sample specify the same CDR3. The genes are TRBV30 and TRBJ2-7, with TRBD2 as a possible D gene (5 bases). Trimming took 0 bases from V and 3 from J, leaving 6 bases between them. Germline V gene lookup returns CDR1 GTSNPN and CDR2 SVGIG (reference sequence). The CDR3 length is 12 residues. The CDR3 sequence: CAWSVGSYEQYF. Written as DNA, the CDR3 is TGTGCCTGGAGTGTAGGGAGCTACGAGCAGTACTTC.

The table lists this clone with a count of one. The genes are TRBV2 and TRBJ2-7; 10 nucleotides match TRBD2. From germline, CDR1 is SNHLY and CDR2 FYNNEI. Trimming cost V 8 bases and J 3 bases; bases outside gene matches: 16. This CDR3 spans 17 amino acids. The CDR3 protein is CASQEEASGGLGYEQYF. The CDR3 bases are TGTGCCAGCCAAGAGGAGGCTAGCGGGGGATTGGGCTACGAGCAGTACTTC.

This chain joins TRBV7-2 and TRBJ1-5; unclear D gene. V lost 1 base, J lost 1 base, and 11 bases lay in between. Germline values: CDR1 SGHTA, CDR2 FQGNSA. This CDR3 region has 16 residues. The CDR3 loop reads CASSLVGWASNQPQHF. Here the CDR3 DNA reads TGTGCCAGCAGCTTAGTGGGGTGGGCGAGCAATCAGCCCCAGCATTTT.